This T cell receptor (beta chain) originates from a study of blood T cell repertoires in COVID-19. Whole-study context: PBMCs, B-cell-depleted T cells, or T cells provided the cDNA or gDNA that made up the material.

The ends were cut back, 2 bases at V and 6 bases at J, with 7 bases in the middle. Germline V gene data show CDR1 as SNHLY and CDR2 as FYNNEI. The CDR3 covers 12 residues. Data came from immunoSEQ multiplex PCR; TCRdb stores just in-frame clones and leaves some out. The data show approximately 45,000 clones, around 87% seen once. The chain couples TRBV2 to TRBJ1-1; D is unresolved. The clonotype originates from a woman of 80 years or more with COVID-19, enrolled during active disease. The sequencing input was peripheral blood. CDR3 in DNA: TGTGCCAGCAGTGAACCACAACCTGAAGCTTTCTTT. Residues: CASSEPQPEAFF.